Below are 6 T cell receptor beta chains sequenced from a single sample in a study of identical twins. TCRdb ran MiXCR on the 5' RACE reads and lists one entry per CDR3 protein. The table records about 240,000 distinct CDR3 sequences, about 10% of them present only once. The sample taken for sequencing was memory T cells sorted from blood. These receptors all come from a man in his forties or fifties in good health.

This clonotype has ten or more counts. V gene TRBV20-1 combines with J gene TRBJ2-1; D not resolved. Germline V gene sequence: CDR1 DFQATT, CDR2 SNEGSKA (reference sequence). The V end lost 0 bases, the J end lost 0 bases, and 15 bases lay between the germline ends. The CDR3 sequence is 17 residues long. CDR3 residues: CSARDRLGRSSYNEQFF. The CDR3, as DNA: TGCAGTGCTAGAGATAGGCTAGGGCGGAGCTCCTACAATGAGCAGTTCTTC.

This clonotype has a count of ten or more. The V and J genes are TRBV20-1 and TRBJ2-5; a possible D gene is TRBD2 (6 bases). V was clipped by 1 base and J by 5 bases, with 17 bases between them. Germline assignment: CDR1 DFQATT and CDR2 SNEGSKA (reference sequence). The CDR3 covers 15 residues. The DNA for the CDR3 is TGCAGTGCTAGAGGTATTTCGGGAGTGGATGAGACCCAGTACTTC. Its translation: CSARGISGVDETQYF.

Only a few counts were recorded for this clonotype. CDR3 DNA: TGTGCCAGCAGTTTAGGTCTGACCACAGATACGCAGTATTTT. It yields the protein CASSLGLTTDTQYF. V is TRBV12-3 or TRBV12-4 and J is TRBJ2-3; no firm D call. Trimming left V 1 base short and J 2 bases short, with 7 bases between. The CDR3 sequence is 14 residues long.

J is TRBJ1-1 and V is TRBV7-9, with D maybe TRBD1 (5 bases). Trimming removed 7 bases at V and 4 bases at J, with 16 bases between. The germline V gene encodes CDR1 SEHNR and CDR2 FQNEAQ (reference sequence). This CDR3 contains 14 residues. The CDR3 DNA reads TGTGCCAGCAACATTAGGGGTGCCAGCACTGAAGCTTTCTTT. Its protein product is CASNIRGASTEAFF.

This clonotype was detected many times. The V call is TRBV5-1, the J call TRBJ2-6; a weak D match, TRBD2 (6 bases). Germline CDR1 is SGHRS and CDR2 is YFSETQ. The V end was cut by 0 bases, the J end by 0 bases, with 13 bases between. The CDR3 spans 18 residues. In nucleotides, the CDR3 is TGCGCCAGCAGCTTGGCGGGGGATTACGTCTCTGGGGCCAACGTCCTGACTTTC. Amino acid sequence: CASSLAGDYVSGANVLTF.

This clonotype was seen many times. The rearrangement joins TRBV7-9 to TRBJ2-7; D is unclear. The V and J ends lost 5 bases and 4 bases respectively, with 6 bases between them. Germline V gene lookup returns CDR1 SEHNR and CDR2 FQNEAQ (reference sequence). This CDR3 is 11 amino acids long. The CDR3 DNA is TGTGCCAGCAGCGCCAAATACGAGCAGTACTTC. Translated, it gives CASSAKYEQYF.